The 10 T cell receptor beta chains below were found in one sample sequenced in a study of CD8 T cells in Susac syndrome. It was with random hexamers that 0.5 to 1 ug RNA was reverse transcribed. MiXCR was run by TCRdb on the immunoSEQ multiplex PCR reads, yielding one entry per CDR3 protein. The sample shows about 400,000 distinct CDR3 sequences, 75% to 90% of them seen only once. The material sequenced was CD8+ T cells from PBMCs. The receptor source for this set is a human donor with multiple sclerosis.

The CDR3 DNA follows: TGTGCCAGCAGCCCGCCCCGGATAGAGATCTACGAGCAGTACTTC. It translates to CASSPPRIEIYEQYF. This chain links TRBV28 with TRBJ2-7; D is unresolved. Germline-derived CDR1 and CDR2 are MDHEN and SYDVKM. The ends were cut back, 6 bases at V and 3 bases at J, with 18 bases in the middle. The CDR3 runs 15 residues.

The chain links TRBV4-1 to TRBJ1-1; 12 bases line up with TRBD1. The CDR3 extends over 15 amino acids. CDR1 MGHRA and CDR2 YSYEKL come from the germline V gene. V trimming: 4 bases; J trimming: 6 bases; junction bases outside the gene matches: 6. The CDR3 region is CASSLAGQGAPEAFF. CDR3 nucleotide sequence: TGCGCCAGCAGCCTAGCGGGACAGGGGGCTCCTGAAGCTTTCTTT.

Only a few counts were recorded for this clonotype. This chain connects TRBV6-5 to TRBJ2-3, with 10 bases lining up with TRBD2. Germline V lookup: CDR1 MNHEY, CDR2 SVGAGI. The CDR3 consists of 16 residues. After removal of 2 bases from V and 6 bases from J, the junction contained 8 bases not matched to a gene. Written as DNA, the CDR3 is TGTGCCAGCAGTTACGGGGAGCGGGGGGGCGTGGATACGCAGTATTTT. This codes for CASSYGERGGVDTQYF.

DNA of the CDR3: TGCAGCGCCGACATGATGAACACTGAAGCTTTCTTT. It translates to CSADMMNTEAFF. The genes are TRBV29-1 and TRBJ1-1; unclear D gene. This CDR3 is built from 12 residues. Between the trimmed V and J ends, which lost 7 bases and 0 bases, there was a span of 9 bases. Germline CDR1 is SQVTM and CDR2 is ANQGSEA.

This sequence joins TRBV7-9 and TRBJ2-1, with 8 nucleotides matching TRBD1. Trimming removed 5 bases from V and 8 bases from J; junction bases left unmatched: 14. The germline CDR1 and CDR2 sequences are SEHNR and FQNEAQ (reference sequence). The CDR3 has 16 amino acids. The CDR3 is CASSPPGGTGPDEQFF. The CDR3 region has the DNA TGTGCCAGCAGCCCGCCAGGAGGGACAGGCCCCGATGAGCAGTTCTTC.

V gene TRBV28 combines with J gene TRBJ2-3; D unresolved. This CDR3 region has 13 residues. Germline CDR1 is MDHEN and CDR2 is SYDVKM. V lost 6 bases to trimming and J lost 0 bases, with 7 bases between them. CDR3: CASSKVSTDTQYF. CDR3 nucleotide sequence: TGTGCCAGCAGCAAAGTTAGCACAGATACGCAGTATTTT.

This clonotype was found once. CDR3 loop: CSVIRTPTQETQYF. The CDR3 nucleotides are TGCAGCGTTATCCGGACACCGACCCAAGAGACCCAGTACTTC. The gene calls are TRBV29-1 and TRBJ2-5, with D perhaps TRBD1 (5 bases). The CDR3 runs 14 residues. V lost 5 bases and J lost 1, with 14 bases in between. The germline gives CDR1 SQVTM, CDR2 ANQGSEA.

This chain uses TRBV30 with TRBJ2-7; 7 positions agree with TRBD2. V gave up 1 base and J gave up 4 bases; unmatched junction bases: 7. Germline V gene lookup returns CDR1 GTSNPN and CDR2 SVGIG (reference sequence). The CDR3 runs 14 residues. CDR3 sequence: CAWSDGEGPYEQYF. CDR3 coding DNA: TGTGCCTGGAGTGATGGGGAGGGGCCTTACGAGCAGTACTTC.

The chain has TRBV28 and TRBJ2-7, with TRBD2 identical over 8 bases. With V trimmed by 4 bases and J by 0 bases, 5 bases remained unmatched. Germline values: CDR1 MDHEN, CDR2 SYDVKM. The CDR3 totals 15 residues. CDR3 nucleotide sequence: TGTGCCAGCAGTTCAGAGCGGGAGAGCTCCTACGAGCAGTACTTC. This sequence encodes CASSSERESSYEQYF. Full variable domain (rest looked up from reference TRBV28 and TRBJ2-7): DVKVTQSSRYLVKRTGEKVFLECVQDMDHENMFWYRQDPGLGLRLIYFSYDVKMKEKGDIPEGYSVSREKKERFSLILESASTNQTSMYLCASSSERESSYEQYFGPGTRLTVT.

V usage is TRBV11-2 and J usage is TRBJ2-3; 9 nucleotides align to TRBD2. This CDR3 has 15 residues. Losses at the gene ends were 3 bases for V and 3 bases for J; bases not matched to a gene: 4. Germline CDR1 is SGHAT and CDR2 is FQNNGV. CDR3 nucleotides: TGTGCCAGCAGCTTTGGCGGGGGGGGGACAGATACGCAGTATTTT. Its translation is CASSFGGGGTDTQYF.